This T cell receptor beta chain was obtained from a study of blood T cell repertoires in COVID-19. Overall study context: Material from acute and convalescent COVID-19 was sourced from the United States, Italy and Spain. PBMCs, B-cell-depleted T cells, or T cells were the source of the cDNA or gDNA that made up the material.

As processed by the authors: Estimated nucleated cell counts came from reference gene primer amplification. Measured with immunoSEQ multiplex PCR; TCRdb has only the in-frame clones, and not every one. V, J and clone size reflect that table, while D and trimming were determined from the DNA. Altogether about 270,000 clones are present, over 75% being singletons, with the ten largest covering 13%. V lost 5 bases, J lost 7 bases, and 8 bases stayed unmatched. The CDR3 length is 16 residues. Germline CDR1 is MDHEN and CDR2 is SYDVKM. The sequenced material came from peripheral blood. The chain uses TRBV28 and TRBJ2-1, with 13 bases aligning to TRBD2. The TCR originated in a human donor in a cohort sampled during active COVID-19. The CDR3 DNA follows: TGTGCCAGCAGTCCCCATACTAGCGGGAGGGGGAATGAGCAGTTCTTC. It translates to CASSPHTSGRGNEQFF.